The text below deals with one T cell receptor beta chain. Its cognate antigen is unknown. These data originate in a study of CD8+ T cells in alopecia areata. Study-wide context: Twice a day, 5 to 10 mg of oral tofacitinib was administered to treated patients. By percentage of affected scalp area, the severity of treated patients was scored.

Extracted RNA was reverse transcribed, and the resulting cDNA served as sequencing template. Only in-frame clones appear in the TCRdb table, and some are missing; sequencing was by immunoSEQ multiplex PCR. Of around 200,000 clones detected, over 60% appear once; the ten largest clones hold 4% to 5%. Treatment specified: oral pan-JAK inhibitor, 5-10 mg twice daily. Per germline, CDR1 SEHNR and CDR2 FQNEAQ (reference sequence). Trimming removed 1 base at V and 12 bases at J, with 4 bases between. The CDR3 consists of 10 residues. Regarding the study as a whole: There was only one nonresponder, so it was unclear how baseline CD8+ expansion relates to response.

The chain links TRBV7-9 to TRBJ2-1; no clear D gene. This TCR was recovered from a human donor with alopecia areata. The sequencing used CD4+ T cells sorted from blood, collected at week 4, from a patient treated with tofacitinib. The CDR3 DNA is TGTGCCAGCAGCTTAGGGTCGCAGTTCTTC. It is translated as CASSLGSQFF.